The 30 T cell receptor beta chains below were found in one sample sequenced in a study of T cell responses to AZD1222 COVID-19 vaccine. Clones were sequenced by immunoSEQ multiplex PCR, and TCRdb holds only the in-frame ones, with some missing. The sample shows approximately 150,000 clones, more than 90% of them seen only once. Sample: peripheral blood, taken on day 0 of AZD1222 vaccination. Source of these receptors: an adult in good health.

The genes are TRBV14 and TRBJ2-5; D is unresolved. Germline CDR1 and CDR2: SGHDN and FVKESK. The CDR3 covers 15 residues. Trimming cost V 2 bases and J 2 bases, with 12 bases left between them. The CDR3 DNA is TGTGCCAGCAGCCAATGGGCCGGAATGCAAGAGACCCAGTACTTC. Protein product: CASSQWAGMQETQYF.

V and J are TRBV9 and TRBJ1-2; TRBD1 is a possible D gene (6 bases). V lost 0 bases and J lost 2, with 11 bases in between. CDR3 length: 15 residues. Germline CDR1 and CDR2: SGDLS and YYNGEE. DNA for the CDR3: TGTGCCAGCAGCGTAGTCGAAGGGGGGAACTATGGCTACACCTTC. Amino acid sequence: CASSVVEGGNYGYTF. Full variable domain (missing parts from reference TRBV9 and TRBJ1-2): DSGVTQTPKHLITATGQRVTLRCSPRSGDLSVYWYQQSLDQGLQFLIQYYNGEERAKGNILERFSAQQFPDLHSELNLSSLELGDSALYFCASSVVEGGNYGYTFGSGTRLTVV.

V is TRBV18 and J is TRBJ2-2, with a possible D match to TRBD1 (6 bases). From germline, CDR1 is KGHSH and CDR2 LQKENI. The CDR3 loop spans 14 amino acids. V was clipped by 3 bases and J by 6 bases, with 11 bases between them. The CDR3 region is CASSPPSGAGELFF. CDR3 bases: TGTGCCAGCTCACCTCCTTCAGGGGCCGGGGAGCTGTTTTTT.

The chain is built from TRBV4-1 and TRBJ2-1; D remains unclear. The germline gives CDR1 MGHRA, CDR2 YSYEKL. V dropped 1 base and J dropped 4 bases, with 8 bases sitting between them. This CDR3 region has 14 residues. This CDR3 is CASSQVGLYNEQFF. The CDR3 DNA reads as TGCGCCAGCAGCCAAGTAGGATTATACAATGAGCAGTTCTTC.

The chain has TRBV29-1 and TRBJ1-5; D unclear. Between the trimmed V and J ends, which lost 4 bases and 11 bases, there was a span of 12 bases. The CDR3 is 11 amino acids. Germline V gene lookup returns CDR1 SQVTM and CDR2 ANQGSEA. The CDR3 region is CSVGNGLSQHF. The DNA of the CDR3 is TGCAGCGTTGGGAACGGACTGTCCCAGCATTTT.

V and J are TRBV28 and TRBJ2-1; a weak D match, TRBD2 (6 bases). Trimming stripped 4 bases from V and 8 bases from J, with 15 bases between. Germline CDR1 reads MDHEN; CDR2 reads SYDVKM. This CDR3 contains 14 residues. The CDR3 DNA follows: TGTGCCAGCAGTTCCCTGGGAGGTCTTGATGAGCAGTTCTTC. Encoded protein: CASSSLGGLDEQFF.

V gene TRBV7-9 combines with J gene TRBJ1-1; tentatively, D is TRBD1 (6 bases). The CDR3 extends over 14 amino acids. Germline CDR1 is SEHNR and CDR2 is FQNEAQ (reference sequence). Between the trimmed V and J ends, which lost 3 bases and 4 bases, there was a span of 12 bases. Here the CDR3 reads CASSFLKGGTEAFF. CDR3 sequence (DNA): TGTGCCAGCAGCTTCCTGAAAGGGGGCACTGAAGCTTTCTTT.

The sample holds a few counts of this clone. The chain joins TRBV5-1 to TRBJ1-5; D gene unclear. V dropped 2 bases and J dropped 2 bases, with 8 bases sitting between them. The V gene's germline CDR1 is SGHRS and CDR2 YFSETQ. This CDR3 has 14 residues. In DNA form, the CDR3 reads TGCGCCAGCAGCTTAAACCCGGGCAATCAGCCCCAGCATTTT. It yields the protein CASSLNPGNQPQHF.

The CDR3 region is CASSLARGGVSYEQYF. CDR3 DNA: TGTGCCAGCAGCTTGGCAAGGGGGGGAGTCTCCTACGAGCAGTACTTC. V gene TRBV5-5 combines with J gene TRBJ2-7, with TRBD2 as a possible D gene (7 bases). This CDR3 is 16 amino acids long. From germline, CDR1 is SGHKS and CDR2 YYEKEE (reference sequence). The ends were cut back, 0 bases at V and 0 bases at J, with 13 bases in the middle.

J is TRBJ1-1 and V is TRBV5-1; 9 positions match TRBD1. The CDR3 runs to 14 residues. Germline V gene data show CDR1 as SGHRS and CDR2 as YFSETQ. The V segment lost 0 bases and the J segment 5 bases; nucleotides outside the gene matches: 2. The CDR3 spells CASSLDRGQTEAFF. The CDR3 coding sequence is TGCGCCAGCAGCTTGGACAGGGGGCAGACTGAAGCTTTCTTT.

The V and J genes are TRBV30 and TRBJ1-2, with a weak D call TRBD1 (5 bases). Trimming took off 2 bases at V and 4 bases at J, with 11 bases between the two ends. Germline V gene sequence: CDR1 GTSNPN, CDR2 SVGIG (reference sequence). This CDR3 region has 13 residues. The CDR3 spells CAWSRGHFYGYTF. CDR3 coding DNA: TGTGCCTGGAGTCGAGGACACTTCTATGGCTACACCTTC.

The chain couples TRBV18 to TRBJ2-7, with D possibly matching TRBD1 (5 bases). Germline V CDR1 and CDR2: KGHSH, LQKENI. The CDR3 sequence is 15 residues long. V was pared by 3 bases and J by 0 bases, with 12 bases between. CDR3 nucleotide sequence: TGTGCCAGCTCACCCCGACAAGGGGCCTCCTACGAGCAGTACTTC. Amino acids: CASSPRQGASYEQYF.

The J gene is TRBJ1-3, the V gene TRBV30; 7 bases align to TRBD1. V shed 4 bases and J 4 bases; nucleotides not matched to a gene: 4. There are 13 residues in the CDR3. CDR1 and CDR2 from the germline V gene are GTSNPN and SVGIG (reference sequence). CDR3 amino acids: CAWTDRAGNTIYF. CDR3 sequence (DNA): TGTGCCTGGACTGACAGGGCGGGAAACACCATATATTTT.

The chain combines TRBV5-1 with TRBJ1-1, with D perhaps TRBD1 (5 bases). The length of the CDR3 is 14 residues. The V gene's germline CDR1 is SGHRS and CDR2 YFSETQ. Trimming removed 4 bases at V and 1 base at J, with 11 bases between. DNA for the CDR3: TGCGCCAGCAGCCTGACAGTGGGGAACACTGAAGCTTTCTTT. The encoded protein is CASSLTVGNTEAFF.

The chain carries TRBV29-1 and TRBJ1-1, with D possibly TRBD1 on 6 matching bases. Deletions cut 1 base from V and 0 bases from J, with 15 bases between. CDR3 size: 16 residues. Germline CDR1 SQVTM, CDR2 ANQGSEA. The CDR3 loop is CSVEGKPGHLNTEAFF. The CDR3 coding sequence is TGCAGCGTTGAAGGGAAACCGGGACACTTGAACACTGAAGCTTTCTTT.

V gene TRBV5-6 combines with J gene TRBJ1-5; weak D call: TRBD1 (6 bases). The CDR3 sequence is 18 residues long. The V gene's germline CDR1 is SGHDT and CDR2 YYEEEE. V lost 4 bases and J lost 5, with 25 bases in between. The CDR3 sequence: CASSTYRVTKAGDQPQHF. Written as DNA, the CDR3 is TGTGCCAGCAGCACGTACAGGGTAACTAAGGCAGGGGATCAGCCCCAGCATTTT. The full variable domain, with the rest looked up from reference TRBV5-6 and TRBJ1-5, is DAGVTQSPTHLIKTRGQQVTLRCSPKSGHDTVSWYQQALGQGPQFIFQYYEEEERQRGNFPDRFSGHQFPNYSSELNVNALLLGDSALYLCASSTYRVTKAGDQPQHFGDGTRLSIL.

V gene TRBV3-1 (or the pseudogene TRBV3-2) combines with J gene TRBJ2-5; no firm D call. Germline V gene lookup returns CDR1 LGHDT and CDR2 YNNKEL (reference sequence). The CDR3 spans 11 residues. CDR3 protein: CAKAAQETQYF. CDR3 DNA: TGTGCAAAGGCGGCCCAAGAGACCCAGTACTTC.

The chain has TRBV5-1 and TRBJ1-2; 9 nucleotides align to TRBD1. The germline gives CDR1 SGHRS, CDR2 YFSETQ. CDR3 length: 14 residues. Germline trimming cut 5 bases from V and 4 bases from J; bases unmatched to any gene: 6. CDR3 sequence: CASRPGQGPYGYTF. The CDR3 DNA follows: TGCGCCAGCAGGCCGGGACAGGGACCCTATGGCTACACCTTC.

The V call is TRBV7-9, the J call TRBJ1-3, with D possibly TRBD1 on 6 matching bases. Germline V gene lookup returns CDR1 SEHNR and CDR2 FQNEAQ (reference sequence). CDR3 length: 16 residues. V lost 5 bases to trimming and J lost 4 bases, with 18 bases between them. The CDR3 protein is CASSERSGAWGNTIYF. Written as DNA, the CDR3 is TGTGCCAGCAGCGAAAGGTCGGGGGCGTGGGGAAACACCATATATTTT.

The CDR3 nucleotides read TGTGCCAGCAGCTTGAACAGGGGGTTAGGGAATGAGCAGTTCTTC. As protein: CASSLNRGLGNEQFF. The rearrangement links TRBV7-3 to TRBJ2-1; 8 nucleotides align to TRBD1. V trimming: 3 bases; J trimming: 7 bases; junction bases outside the gene matches: 8. Germline CDR1 is SGHTA and CDR2 is FQGTGA. The CDR3 covers 15 residues.

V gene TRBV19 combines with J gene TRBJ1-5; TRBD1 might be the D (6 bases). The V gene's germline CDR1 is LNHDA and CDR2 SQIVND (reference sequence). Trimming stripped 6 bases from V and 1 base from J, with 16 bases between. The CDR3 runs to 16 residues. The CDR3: CASRTLGGGSNQPQHF. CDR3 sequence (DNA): TGTGCCAGTAGGACCCTAGGGGGAGGCAGCAATCAGCCCCAGCATTTT.

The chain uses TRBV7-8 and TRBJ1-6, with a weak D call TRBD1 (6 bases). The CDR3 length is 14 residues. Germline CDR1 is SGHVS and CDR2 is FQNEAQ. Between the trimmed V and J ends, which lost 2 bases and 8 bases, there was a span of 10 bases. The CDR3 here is CASSLSGADSPLHF. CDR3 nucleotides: TGTGCCAGCAGCTTATCGGGGGCAGATTCACCCCTCCACTTT.

CDR3 sequence: CASSYRQGYEQYF. The CDR3 DNA reads as TGTGCCAGCAGTTACCGACAGGGTTACGAGCAGTACTTC. The chain carries TRBV6-5 and TRBJ2-7; 7 nucleotides match TRBD1. This CDR3 has 13 residues. Germline V gene data show CDR1 as MNHEY and CDR2 as SVGAGI. J gave up 4 bases and V 2 bases, and 2 bases lay outside the gene matches.

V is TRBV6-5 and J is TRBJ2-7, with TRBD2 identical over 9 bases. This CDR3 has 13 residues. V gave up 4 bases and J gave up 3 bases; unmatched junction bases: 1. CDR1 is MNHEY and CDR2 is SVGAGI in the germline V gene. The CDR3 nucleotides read TGTGCCAGCAGTTTAGCGGGAGTCTACGAGCAGTACTTC. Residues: CASSLAGVYEQYF.

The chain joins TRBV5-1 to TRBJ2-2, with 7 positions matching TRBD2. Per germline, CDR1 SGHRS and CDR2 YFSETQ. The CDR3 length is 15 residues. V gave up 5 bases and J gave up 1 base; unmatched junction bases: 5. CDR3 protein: CASRGGRRNTGELFF. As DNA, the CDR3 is TGCGCCAGCAGGGGAGGGAGGAGGAACACCGGGGAGCTGTTTTTT. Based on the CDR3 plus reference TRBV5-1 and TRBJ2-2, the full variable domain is KAGVTQTPRYLIKTRGQQVTLSCSPISGHRSVSWYQQTPGQGLQFLFEYFSETQRNKGNFPGRFSGRQFSNSRSEMNVSTLELGDSALYLCASRGGRRNTGELFFGEGSRLTVL.

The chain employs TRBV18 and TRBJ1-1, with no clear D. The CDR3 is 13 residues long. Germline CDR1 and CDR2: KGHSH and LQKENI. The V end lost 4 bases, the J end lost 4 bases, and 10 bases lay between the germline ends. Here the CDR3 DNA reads TGTGCCAGCTCACTTGAGATGGGCACTGAAGCTTTCTTT. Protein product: CASSLEMGTEAFF.

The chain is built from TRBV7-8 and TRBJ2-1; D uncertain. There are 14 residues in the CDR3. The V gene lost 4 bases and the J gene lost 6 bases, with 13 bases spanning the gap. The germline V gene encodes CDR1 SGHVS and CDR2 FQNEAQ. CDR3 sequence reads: CASSSLPRVNEQFF. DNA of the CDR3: TGTGCCAGCAGCTCTCTCCCTCGGGTCAATGAGCAGTTCTTC.

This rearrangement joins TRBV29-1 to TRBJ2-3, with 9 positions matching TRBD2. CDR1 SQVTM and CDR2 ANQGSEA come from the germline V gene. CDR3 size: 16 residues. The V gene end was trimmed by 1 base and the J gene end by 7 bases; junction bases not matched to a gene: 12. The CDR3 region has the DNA TGCAGCGTTGAAGGGTTGACTAGCGGCCTTCCCTATACGCAGTATTTT. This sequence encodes CSVEGLTSGLPYTQYF.

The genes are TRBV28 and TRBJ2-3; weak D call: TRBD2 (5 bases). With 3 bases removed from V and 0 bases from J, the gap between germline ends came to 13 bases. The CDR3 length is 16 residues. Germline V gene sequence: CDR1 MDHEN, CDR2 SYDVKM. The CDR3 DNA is TGTGCCAGCAGTTTCGGAACGGAGGATAGCACAGATACGCAGTATTTT. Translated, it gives CASSFGTEDSTDTQYF.

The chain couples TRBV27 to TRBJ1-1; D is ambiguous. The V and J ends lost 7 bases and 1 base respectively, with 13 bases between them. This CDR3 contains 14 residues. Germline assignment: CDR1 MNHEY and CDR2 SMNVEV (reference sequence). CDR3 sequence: CASKFAATNTEAFF. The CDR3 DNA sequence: TGTGCCAGCAAATTCGCGGCAACGAACACTGAAGCTTTCTTT.